This T cell receptor beta chain was recorded in a study of STAT5B mutations in CD4+ large granular lymphocyte leukemia. The CDR3 has 16 amino acids. Per germline, CDR1 MGHRA and CDR2 YSYEKL. Trimming removed 4 bases from V and 2 bases from J, with 15 bases in between. Sequencing was performed with immunoSEQ multiplex PCR; in TCRdb, only in-frame clones are kept and a portion is missing. The sample holds roughly 34,000 clones, 75% to 85% seen once. The sequence was collected from a human donor in good health. Sequencing was performed on CD4+ T cells from blood buffy coats. The rearrangement uses TRBV4-1 and TRBJ2-4, with D unresolved. The CDR3 DNA follows: TGCGCCAGCAGCCCGGGCCCCTTGAGTTCCAAAAACATTCAGTACTTC. It encodes CASSPGPLSSKNIQYF.